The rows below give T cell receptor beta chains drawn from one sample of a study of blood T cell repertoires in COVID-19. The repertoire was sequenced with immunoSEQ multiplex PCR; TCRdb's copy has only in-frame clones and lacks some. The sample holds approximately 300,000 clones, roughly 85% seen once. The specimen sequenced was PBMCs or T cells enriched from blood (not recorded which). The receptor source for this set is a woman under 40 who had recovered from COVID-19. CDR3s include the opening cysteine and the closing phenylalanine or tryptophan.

CASRDGQGTYNEQFF,TRBV6-5,TRBJ2-1
CASSVGSTRGQDDYGYTF,TRBV9,TRBJ1-2
CAWSGTGNTEAFF,TRBV30,TRBJ1-1
CASSPPGLASDTQYF,TRBV4-1,TRBJ2-3
CASSIYPGGLDEQFF,TRBV19,TRBJ2-1
CASTLAYGLGRF,TRBV11-2,TRBJ1-2
CASAQGLGPLHF,TRBV2,TRBJ1-6
CASSDPRGLWGYTF,TRBV9,TRBJ1-2
CASIPIGGAMTEAFF,TRBV6-2/TRBV6-3,TRBJ1-1
CASSPGTPVLGYTF,TRBV5-4,TRBJ1-2